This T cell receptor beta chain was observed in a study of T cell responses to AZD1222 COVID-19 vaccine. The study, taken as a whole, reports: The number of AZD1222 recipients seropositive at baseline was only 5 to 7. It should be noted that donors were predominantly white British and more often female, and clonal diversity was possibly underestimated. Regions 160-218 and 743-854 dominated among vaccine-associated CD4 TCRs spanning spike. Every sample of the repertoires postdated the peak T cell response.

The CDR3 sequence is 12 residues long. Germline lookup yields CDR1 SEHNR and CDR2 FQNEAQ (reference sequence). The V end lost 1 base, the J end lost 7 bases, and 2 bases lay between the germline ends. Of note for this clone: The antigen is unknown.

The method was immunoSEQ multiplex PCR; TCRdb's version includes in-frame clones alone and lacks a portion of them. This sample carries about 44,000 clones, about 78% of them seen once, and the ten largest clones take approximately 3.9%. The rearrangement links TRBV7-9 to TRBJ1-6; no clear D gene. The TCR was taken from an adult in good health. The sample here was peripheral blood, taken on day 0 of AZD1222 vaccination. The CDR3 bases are TGTGCCAGCAGCTTAGTCAATTCACCCCTCCACTTT. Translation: CASSLVNSPLHF.